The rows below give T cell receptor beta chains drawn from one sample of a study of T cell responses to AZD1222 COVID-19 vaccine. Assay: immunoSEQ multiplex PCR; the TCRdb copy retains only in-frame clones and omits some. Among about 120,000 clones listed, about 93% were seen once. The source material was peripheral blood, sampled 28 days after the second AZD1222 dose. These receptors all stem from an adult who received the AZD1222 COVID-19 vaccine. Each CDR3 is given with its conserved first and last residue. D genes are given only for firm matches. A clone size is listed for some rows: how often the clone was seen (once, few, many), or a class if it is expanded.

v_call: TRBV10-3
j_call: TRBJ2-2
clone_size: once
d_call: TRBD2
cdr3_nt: TGTGCCATCAGTGAGTCGACTCTAGCGGCGAACACCGGGGAGCTGTTTTTT
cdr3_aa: CAISESTLAANTGELFF

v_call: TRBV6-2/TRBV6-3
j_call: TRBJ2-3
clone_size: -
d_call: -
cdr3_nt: TGTGCCAGCAGTTACTCCTGGCAGAGCACAGATACGCAGTATTTT
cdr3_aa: CASSYSWQSTDTQYF

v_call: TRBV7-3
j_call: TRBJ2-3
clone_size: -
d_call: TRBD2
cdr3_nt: TGTGCCAGCAGTCCCGCCGGCAGCGGGGGTTACACAGATACGCAGTATTTT
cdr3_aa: CASSPAGSGGYTDTQYF

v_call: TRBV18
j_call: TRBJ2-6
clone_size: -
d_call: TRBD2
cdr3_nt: TGTGCCAGCTGGGTCGGGGGACTAGCTGGGGCCAACGTCCTGACTTTC
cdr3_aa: CASWVGGLAGANVLTF

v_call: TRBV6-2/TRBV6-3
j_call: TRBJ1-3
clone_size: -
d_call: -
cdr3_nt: TGTGCCAGCAGCCCTCTTCAGAACACCATATATTTT
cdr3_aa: CASSPLQNTIYF

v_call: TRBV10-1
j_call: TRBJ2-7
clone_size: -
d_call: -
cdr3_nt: TGCGCCAGCAGTGAAGACACAGGCCCCTACGAGCAGTACTTC
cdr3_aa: CASSEDTGPYEQYF

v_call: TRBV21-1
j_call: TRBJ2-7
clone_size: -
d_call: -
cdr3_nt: TGTGCCAGCAGCCTCCATAGCGGGAGGGCTTGCGAGCAGTACTTC
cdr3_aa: CASSLHSGRACEQYF

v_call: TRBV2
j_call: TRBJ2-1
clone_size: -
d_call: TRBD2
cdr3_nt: TGTGCCAGCAGTGAGTGGCCGGGGGGCAATGAGCAGTTCTTC
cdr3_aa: CASSEWPGGNEQFF

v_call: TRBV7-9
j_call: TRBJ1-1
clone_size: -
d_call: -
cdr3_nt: TGTGCCAGCAGCTCTACCTCGGTAGTCACTGAAGCTTTCTTT
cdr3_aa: CASSSTSVVTEAFF

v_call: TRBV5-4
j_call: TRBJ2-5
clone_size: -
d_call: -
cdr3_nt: TGTGCCAGCAGTCAACAGGGAGGAGAGACCCAGTACTTC
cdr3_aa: CASSQQGGETQYF

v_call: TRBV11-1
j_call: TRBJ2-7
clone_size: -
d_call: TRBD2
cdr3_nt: TGTGCCAGCAGCTTAGGACTAGCGGGACCCTACGAGCAGTACTTC
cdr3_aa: CASSLGLAGPYEQYF

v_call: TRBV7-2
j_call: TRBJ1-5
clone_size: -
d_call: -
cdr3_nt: TGTGCCAGCAGCTTCCGGGACAGCAATCAGCCCCAGCATTTT
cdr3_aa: CASSFRDSNQPQHF

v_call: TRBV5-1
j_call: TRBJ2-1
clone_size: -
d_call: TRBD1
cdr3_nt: TGCGCCAGCAGCTTGGTTGGGACAGGGATCTACAATGAGCAGTTCTTC
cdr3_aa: CASSLVGTGIYNEQFF

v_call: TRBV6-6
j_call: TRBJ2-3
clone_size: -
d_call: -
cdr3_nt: TGTGCCAGCAGTCTCAACTCACAGGGTTGGAGCACAGATACGCAGTATTTT
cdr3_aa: CASSLNSQGWSTDTQYF

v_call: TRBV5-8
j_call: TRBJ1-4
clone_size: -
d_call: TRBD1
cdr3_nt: TGTGCCAGCAGCCGGACAGGGGCGGCTAATGAAAAACTGTTTTTT
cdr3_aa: CASSRTGAANEKLFF

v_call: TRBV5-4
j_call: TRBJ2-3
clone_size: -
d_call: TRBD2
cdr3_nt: TGTGCCAGCAGCCCGGGACTAGTCACAGATACGCAGTATTTT
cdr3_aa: CASSPGLVTDTQYF

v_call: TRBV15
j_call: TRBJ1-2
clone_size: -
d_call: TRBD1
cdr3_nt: TGTGCCACCAGCAGAGATCCGGACAGGGGGTATGGCTACACCTTC
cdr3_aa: CATSRDPDRGYGYTF

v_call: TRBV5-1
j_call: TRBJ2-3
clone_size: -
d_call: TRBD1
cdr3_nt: TGCGCCAGCAGCTTGGCTGGGACAGGGGGTATGGATACGCAGTATTTT
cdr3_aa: CASSLAGTGGMDTQYF

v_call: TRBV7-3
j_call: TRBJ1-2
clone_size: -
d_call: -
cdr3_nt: TGTGCCAGCAGCTCCGCGACAGGCGGAGGCTACACCTTC
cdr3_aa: CASSSATGGGYTF

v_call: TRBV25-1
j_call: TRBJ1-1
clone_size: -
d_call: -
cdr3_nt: TGTGCCAGCAGTGACGCAGGGACCTCCTCAGGGCGGCGAGCTTTCTTT
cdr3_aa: CASSDAGTSSGRRAFF

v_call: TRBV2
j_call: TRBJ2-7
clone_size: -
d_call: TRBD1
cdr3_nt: TGTGCCAGCAGTAGTTCAGGACAGGGGGCTTACGAGCAGTACTTC
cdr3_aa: CASSSSGQGAYEQYF

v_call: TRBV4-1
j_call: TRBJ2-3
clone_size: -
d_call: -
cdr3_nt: TGCGCCAGCAGCCAACCCACGGGGCGCACAGATACGCAGTATTTT
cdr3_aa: CASSQPTGRTDTQYF

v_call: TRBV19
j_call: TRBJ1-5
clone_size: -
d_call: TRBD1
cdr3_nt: TGTGCCAGTACCGGGACAGGGGGCCTGTATAGCAATCAGCCCCAGCATTTT
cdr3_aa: CASTGTGGLYSNQPQHF

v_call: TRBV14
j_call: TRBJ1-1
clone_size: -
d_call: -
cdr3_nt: TGTGCCAGCAGCTTACAGACCCTGGGCACTGAAGCTTTCTTT
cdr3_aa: CASSLQTLGTEAFF

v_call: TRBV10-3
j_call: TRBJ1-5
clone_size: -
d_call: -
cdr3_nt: TGTGCCATCAGTGATGGGGCAAGCAATCAGCCCCAGCATTTT
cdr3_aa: CAISDGASNQPQHF

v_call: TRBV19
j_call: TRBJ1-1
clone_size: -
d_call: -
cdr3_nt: TGTGCCAGTAGTTTCGTTGGGGACTCCGTAGCTTTCTTT
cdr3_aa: CASSFVGDSVAFF